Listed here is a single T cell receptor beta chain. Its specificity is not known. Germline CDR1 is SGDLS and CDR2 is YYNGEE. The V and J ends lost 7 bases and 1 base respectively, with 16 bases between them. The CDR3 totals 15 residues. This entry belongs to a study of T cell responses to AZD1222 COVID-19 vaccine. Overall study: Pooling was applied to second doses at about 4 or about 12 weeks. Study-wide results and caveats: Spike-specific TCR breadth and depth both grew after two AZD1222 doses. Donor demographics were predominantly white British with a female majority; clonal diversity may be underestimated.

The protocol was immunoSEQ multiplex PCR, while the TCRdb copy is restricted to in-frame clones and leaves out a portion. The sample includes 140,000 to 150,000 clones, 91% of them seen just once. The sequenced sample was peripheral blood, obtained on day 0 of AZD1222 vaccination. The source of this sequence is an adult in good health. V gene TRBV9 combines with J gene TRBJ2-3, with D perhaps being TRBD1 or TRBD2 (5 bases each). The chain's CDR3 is CASGTGPAGTDTQYF. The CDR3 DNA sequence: TGTGCCAGCGGGACGGGGCCTGCTGGCACAGATACGCAGTATTTT.